These T cell receptor beta chains were read from a single sample in a study of cytomegalovirus exposure and HLA in healthy donors. Sequencing was performed with immunoSEQ multiplex PCR; in TCRdb, only in-frame clones are kept and a portion is missing. This repertoire shows 150,000 to 200,000 clones, around 87% found once; its top ten account for approximately 1.9%. The sample taken for sequencing was PBMCs. The origin of the receptors is a woman aged 18-29 years in good health and CMV-seronegative. CDR3s include the opening cysteine and the closing phenylalanine or tryptophan. D genes are given only for firm matches.

J gene: TRBJ2-5
V gene: TRBV18
D gene: TRBD2
CDR3 DNA: TGTGCCAGCTCACCACCGGGACTAGAGGGAGAGACCCAGTACTTC
CDR3 protein: CASSPPGLEGETQYF

J gene: TRBJ2-3
V gene: TRBV2
D gene: TRBD2
CDR3 DNA: TGTGCCAGCAGACCGACTAGCGGGGGGACAGATACGCAGTATTTT
CDR3 protein: CASRPTSGGTDTQYF

J gene: TRBJ2-2
V gene: TRBV7-9
D gene: NA
CDR3 DNA: TGTGCCAGCAGCCCGGGTGAGACCGGGGAGCTGTTTTTT
CDR3 protein: CASSPGETGELFF

J gene: TRBJ1-6
V gene: TRBV5-1
D gene: NA
CDR3 DNA: TGCGCCAGCAGAGTGGACACTTTTAACCCCCTCCACTTT
CDR3 protein: CASRVDTFNPLHF

J gene: TRBJ2-7
V gene: TRBV15
D gene: NA
CDR3 DNA: TGTGCCACCAGCGCCCGGACATTGGTTCGGGAGCAGTACTTC
CDR3 protein: CATSARTLVREQYF

J gene: TRBJ2-1
V gene: TRBV28
D gene: NA
CDR3 DNA: TGTGCCAGCAGTTCCCCGGGCAGGGTAAATTGGGAGCAGTTCTTC
CDR3 protein: CASSSPGRVNWEQFF

J gene: TRBJ1-3
V gene: TRBV11-3
D gene: NA
CDR3 DNA: TGTGCCAGCAGCCCACCAGACTCTGGAAACACCATATATTTT
CDR3 protein: CASSPPDSGNTIYF

J gene: TRBJ1-5
V gene: TRBV2
D gene: TRBD1
CDR3 DNA: TGTGCCAGCAGTGAAGGGCAGGGGGATCAGCCCCAGCATTTT
CDR3 protein: CASSEGQGDQPQHF

J gene: TRBJ2-7
V gene: TRBV6-5
D gene: NA
CDR3 DNA: TGTGCCAGCAGTTCCGGACAGACCTACGAGCAGTACTTC
CDR3 protein: CASSSGQTYEQYF

J gene: TRBJ1-2
V gene: TRBV4-2
D gene: TRBD1
CDR3 DNA: TGTGCCAGCAGCACCCGGGACAGGGGGGGAATTAACTATGGCTACACCTTC
CDR3 protein: CASSTRDRGGINYGYTF

J gene: TRBJ2-3
V gene: TRBV18
D gene: TRBD2
CDR3 DNA: TGTGCCAGCTCCCCCCTAGCGGGGGGGCAGGATACGCAGTATTTT
CDR3 protein: CASSPLAGGQDTQYF

J gene: TRBJ2-7
V gene: TRBV19
D gene: NA
CDR3 DNA: TGTGCCAGTAGTATAGCGAGGAGTGGCAGTTACGAGCAGTACTTC
CDR3 protein: CASSIARSGSYEQYF

J gene: TRBJ1-2
V gene: TRBV6-1
D gene: NA
CDR3 DNA: TGTGCCAGCAGTGATTCGGGGTGGGCTAACTATGGCTACACCTTC
CDR3 protein: CASSDSGWANYGYTF

J gene: TRBJ1-5
V gene: TRBV19
D gene: TRBD1
CDR3 DNA: TGTGCCAGTACCCCGGACAGGGCCAATCAGCCCCAGCATTTT
CDR3 protein: CASTPDRANQPQHF

J gene: TRBJ1-6
V gene: TRBV5-6
D gene: NA
CDR3 DNA: TGTGCCAGCAGCCCGGCGGGGCCTGGAGACCTCCACTTT
CDR3 protein: CASSPAGPGDLHF

J gene: TRBJ2-7
V gene: TRBV2
D gene: NA
CDR3 DNA: TGTGCCAGCAGTGCGGAGGGGGCCGAGCAGTACTTC
CDR3 protein: CASSAEGAEQYF

J gene: TRBJ2-2
V gene: TRBV7-9
D gene: TRBD2
CDR3 DNA: TGTGCCAGCACCCCGGGGGGGGGCAACGGGGAGCTGTTTTTT
CDR3 protein: CASTPGGGNGELFF

J gene: TRBJ2-3
V gene: TRBV4-1
D gene: TRBD2
CDR3 DNA: TGCGCCAGCAGCCAGCCCCTTCTGGGGTGGGTGATAGCGGGAGGGGTACAGAATACGCAGTATTTT
CDR3 protein: CASSQPLLGWVIAGGVQNTQYF

J gene: TRBJ1-4
V gene: TRBV10-3
D gene: TRBD1
CDR3 DNA: TGTGCCATCAGTGAGTTAGGGGGCAATGAAAAACTGTTTTTT
CDR3 protein: CAISELGGNEKLFF

J gene: TRBJ1-3
V gene: TRBV4-1
D gene: NA
CDR3 DNA: TGCGCCAGCAGCCAAGGGCGGGCTCTCTCTGGAAACACCATATATTTT
CDR3 protein: CASSQGRALSGNTIYF

J gene: TRBJ2-7
V gene: TRBV14
D gene: TRBD2
CDR3 DNA: TGTGCCAGCAGCCAATTCGGACTAGCGGGAGAGGTACAAGCCGAGCAGTACTTC
CDR3 protein: CASSQFGLAGEVQAEQYF

J gene: TRBJ1-1
V gene: TRBV7-8
D gene: NA
CDR3 DNA: TGTGCCAGCAGCTTAGACAGGGACGGCACTGAAGCTTTCTTT
CDR3 protein: CASSLDRDGTEAFF